The 19 T cell receptor beta chains given below trace back to one sample, sequenced in a study of blood T cell repertoires in COVID-19. The assay was immunoSEQ multiplex PCR, and TCRdb's table has in-frame clones only and misses some. The sample holds 100,000 to 150,000 clones, around 80% seen once. Sequencing used PBMCs or T cells enriched from blood (not recorded which). The receptor set was obtained from a man aged 35-49 years with acute COVID-19.

This sequence joins TRBV5-1 and TRBJ2-2, with TRBD2 identical over 10 bases. Trimming cost V 2 bases and J 4 bases; bases outside gene matches: 14. Germline loops: CDR1 SGHRS, CDR2 YFSETQ. The CDR3 is made up of 19 amino acids. CDR3 residues: CASSFGTSVSLAGTGELFF. The CDR3 DNA reads TGCGCCAGCAGCTTTGGGACTAGCGTCTCCCTCGCGGGCACCGGGGAGCTGTTTTTT.

A few counts support this clone. The rearrangement links TRBV25-1 to TRBJ2-2; tentative D call: TRBD1 (6 bases). Germline CDR1 is MGHDK and CDR2 is SYGVNS. Between the trimmed V and J ends, which lost 1 base and 1 base, there was a span of 10 bases. The CDR3 spans 16 residues. The CDR3 bases are TGTGCCAGCAGTGAATTGGGCAGGGGGAACACCGGGGAGCTGTTTTTT. As protein: CASSELGRGNTGELFF.

This chain connects TRBV11-3 to TRBJ2-1; tentatively, D is TRBD1 (5 bases). The CDR3 is made up of 14 amino acids. Germline V gene lookup returns CDR1 SGHNT and CDR2 YENEEA. V was pared by 8 bases and J by 5 bases, with 16 bases between. The DNA of the CDR3 is TGTGCCAGCGGCCGAAGAGACAGAAACAATGAGCAGTTCTTC. Its translation is CASGRRDRNNEQFF.

This chain uses TRBV6-2 or TRBV6-3 with TRBJ2-3, with 7 bases fitting TRBD2. V lost 5 bases, J lost 0 bases, and 14 bases stayed unmatched. Germline V lookup: CDR1 MNHEY, CDR2 SVGEGT. The CDR3 loop spans 18 amino acids. The CDR3 DNA reads TGTGCCAGCAGTCCCCACGCGACTAAGCGGGGTAGCACAGATACGCAGTATTTT. Encoded protein: CASSPHATKRGSTDTQYF.

V and J are TRBV11-3 and TRBJ2-2; D uncertain. CDR3 length equals 13 residues. Trimming left V 0 bases short and J 5 bases short, with 4 bases between. Germline V gene data show CDR1 as SGHNT and CDR2 as YENEEA. The chain's CDR3 is CASSLDQTGELFF. CDR3 DNA: TGTGCCAGCAGCTTAGATCAGACCGGGGAGCTGTTTTTT.

This chain uses TRBV9 with TRBJ2-7, with TRBD2 identical over 13 bases. In germline, CDR1 is SGDLS, CDR2 YYNGEE. J gave up 4 bases and V 0 bases, and 1 base lay outside the gene matches. The CDR3 length is 15 residues. CDR3 DNA: TGTGCCAGCAGCGTAGGGGGACTAGCGGGATACGAGCAGTACTTC. Residues: CASSVGGLAGYEQYF.

On this clone: At the DNA level, this CDR3 is encoded by other sequences in the same sample as well. This sequence joins TRBV5-1 and TRBJ2-3, with 8 bases lining up with TRBD2. The ends lost 3 bases at V and 4 bases at J; junction bases unmatched: 4. Germline CDR1 and CDR2: SGHRS and YFSETQ. There are 14 residues in the CDR3. In DNA form, the CDR3 reads TGCGCCAGCAGCTACCCGCGGGAGGCAGATACGCAGTATTTT. As protein: CASSYPREADTQYF.

The chain combines TRBV7-9 with TRBJ2-5; no definite D call. This CDR3 region has 11 residues. Deletions cut 3 bases from V and 5 bases from J, with 4 bases between. In germline, CDR1 is SEHNR, CDR2 FQNEAQ (reference sequence). Here the CDR3 reads CASSFAETQYF. The CDR3 nucleotides are TGTGCCAGCAGCTTTGCGGAGACCCAGTACTTC.

V gene TRBV10-2 combines with J gene TRBJ1-1; TRBD1 matches 7 bases. The CDR3 totals 15 residues. The V gene's germline CDR1 is WSHSY and CDR2 SAAADI. Losses at the gene ends were 5 bases for V and 2 bases for J; bases not matched to a gene: 8. The CDR3 nucleotides read TGCGCCAGCAGTCTCACCGGGACAGACAACACTGAAGCTTTCTTT. Translated, it gives CASSLTGTDNTEAFF.

DNA of the CDR3: TGTGCCAGCATTCCGGGGGGCTCCCAAGAGACCCAGTACTTC. This translates into CASIPGGSQETQYF. The V gene is TRBV6-6, the J gene TRBJ2-5; D possibly corresponds to TRBD2 (7 bases). Germline CDR1 reads MNHNY; CDR2 reads SVGAGI (reference sequence). This CDR3 spans 14 amino acids. The V and J ends lost 7 bases and 1 base respectively, with 13 bases between them.

The chain recombines TRBV5-8 with TRBJ1-2; D uncertain. The germline V gene has CDR1 SGHTS and CDR2 YDEGEE. The V and J ends lost 5 bases and 5 bases respectively, with 7 bases between them. The CDR3 sequence is 11 residues long. The CDR3: CASSRVYGYTF. The CDR3 DNA sequence: TGTGCCAGCAGTCGGGTTTATGGCTACACCTTC.

The chain links TRBV7-9 to TRBJ2-1; no definite D call. Germline V gene lookup returns CDR1 SEHNR and CDR2 FQNEAQ (reference sequence). V dropped 3 bases and J dropped 3 bases, with 3 bases sitting between them. The CDR3 has 12 amino acids. CDR3 sequence (DNA): TGTGCCAGCAGCTTCCACTACAATGAGCAGTTCTTC. Translating gives CASSFHYNEQFF.

This CDR3 reads CASSLGAGNTGELFF. The CDR3 region has the DNA TGTGCCAGCAGCTTAGGGGCAGGGAACACCGGGGAGCTGTTTTTT. This rearrangement joins TRBV7-3 to TRBJ2-2, with D maybe TRBD1 (5 bases). Per germline, CDR1 SGHTA and CDR2 FQGTGA. The CDR3 runs 15 residues. V dropped 2 bases and J dropped 1 base, with 8 bases sitting between them.

This clone was seen a few times. This chain joins TRBV27 and TRBJ1-4; 7 nucleotides align to TRBD1. V shed 9 bases and J 0 bases; nucleotides not matched to a gene: 7. This CDR3 comprises 15 residues. The V gene's germline CDR1 is MNHEY and CDR2 SMNVEV (reference sequence). CDR3 amino acids: CASSQGIATNEKLFF. The CDR3 DNA reads as TGTGCCAGTTCACAGGGGATCGCAACTAATGAAAAACTGTTTTTT.

The chain joins TRBV7-2 to TRBJ2-5; unclear D gene. Germline V gene data show CDR1 as SGHTA and CDR2 as FQGNSA. V shed 1 base and J shed 4 bases, with 13 bases lying between them. This CDR3 is built from 15 residues. Written as DNA, the CDR3 is TGTGCCAGCAGCTTAGTCGGGTTGGTCGTAGAGACCCAGTACTTC. This encodes CASSLVGLVVETQYF. Full variable domain (remainder filled in from reference TRBV7-2 and TRBJ2-5): GAGVSQSPSNKVTEKGKDVELRCDPISGHTALYWYRQSLGQGLEFLIYFQGNSAPDKSGLPSDRFSAERTGGSVSTLTIQRTQQEDSAVYLCASSLVGLVVETQYFGPGTRLLVL.

The chain combines TRBV5-4 with TRBJ1-1, with a tentative D call TRBD1 (5 bases). With 4 bases removed from V and 0 bases from J, the gap between germline ends came to 7 bases. This CDR3 is 13 amino acids long. CDR1 and CDR2 from the germline V gene are SGHNT and YYREEE (reference sequence). The CDR3: CASSDRLNTEAFF. The CDR3 DNA follows: TGTGCCAGCAGCGACAGATTGAACACTGAAGCTTTCTTT.

This clone was seen only a few times. J is TRBJ1-6 and V is TRBV10-3; 8 nucleotides match TRBD1. After removal of 6 bases from V and 8 bases from J, the junction contained 9 bases not matched to a gene. Germline V gene data show CDR1 as ENHRY and CDR2 as SYGVKD. The CDR3 extends over 15 amino acids. In DNA form, the CDR3 reads TGTGCCATCAGCGCTGGACAGGGCAAAGATTCACCCCTCCACTTT. Protein product: CAISAGQGKDSPLHF.

The chain uses TRBV7-9 and TRBJ2-1, with 11 nucleotides matching TRBD2. The germline CDR1 and CDR2 sequences are SEHNR and FQNEAQ (reference sequence). V lost 9 bases and J lost 8; bases outside the gene matches: 9. There are 14 residues in the CDR3. The CDR3 protein is CASHILAGGDEQFF. In DNA, the CDR3 is TGTGCCAGTCATATCCTAGCGGGAGGAGATGAGCAGTTCTTC.

This clone showed up just once. Written as DNA, the CDR3 is TGTGCCTGGAGACGGGGGGGAAACACTGAAGCTTTCTTT. Translated: CAWRRGGNTEAFF. This chain connects TRBV30 to TRBJ1-1; D might be TRBD1 (5 bases). Trimming stripped 3 bases from V and 2 bases from J, with 10 bases between. CDR1 and CDR2 from the germline V gene are GTSNPN and SVGIG (reference sequence). The CDR3 runs to 13 residues.